This passage covers 19 T cell receptor beta chains from one sample sequenced in a study of cytomegalovirus exposure and HLA in healthy donors. Both 60 Vbeta primers and 13 Jbeta primers went into the PCR. Assay used: immunoSEQ multiplex PCR; TCRdb lists only in-frame clones, some missing. The repertoire holds about 59,000 clones, with just under 75% as singletons. The sample was PBMCs. The receptor source for this set is a man aged 25-45 years in good health and CMV-seropositive.

The CDR3 here is CASSFWDSRIGSPLHF. DNA for the CDR3: TGTGCCAGCAGTTTTTGGGACAGCCGAATCGGCTCACCCCTCCACTTT. The V and J genes are TRBV6-5 and TRBJ1-6; 7 nucleotides align to TRBD1. Germline V CDR1 and CDR2: MNHEY, SVGAGI. With 4 bases clipped from V and 10 bases from J, the junction kept 13 bases outside the gene matches. This CDR3 comprises 16 residues.

This clone has a handful of counts. DNA of the CDR3: TGTGCCAGCAGTTTCTTGGTCAGGGTTCTGACTGAAGCTTTCTTT. It codes for CASSFLVRVLTEAFF. The chain has TRBV28 and TRBJ1-1; possible D gene TRBD1, 5 bases. V lost 3 bases to trimming and J lost 5 bases, with 16 bases between them. CDR3 length: 15 residues. The germline CDR1 and CDR2 sequences are MDHEN and SYDVKM. The complete variable domain, with remaining parts taken from reference TRBV28 and TRBJ1-1, reads DVKVTQSSRYLVKRTGEKVFLECVQDMDHENMFWYRQDPGLGLRLIYFSYDVKMKEKGDIPEGYSVSREKKERFSLILESASTNQTSMYLCASSFLVRVLTEAFFGQGTRLTVV.

V usage is TRBV15 and J usage is TRBJ1-2, with unresolved D. CDR3 length: 14 residues. The germline CDR1 and CDR2 sequences are LNHNV and YYDKDF (reference sequence). V lost 2 bases to trimming and J lost 5 bases, with 12 bases between them. CDR3 sequence: CATSRPPRAYGYTF. In DNA form, the CDR3 reads TGTGCCACCAGCAGACCGCCCCGAGCATATGGCTACACCTTC.

This clone was observed a few times. V is TRBV4-1 and J is TRBJ2-6; D gene ambiguous. In germline, CDR1 is MGHRA, CDR2 YSYEKL. The ends were cut back, 1 base at V and 0 bases at J, with 10 bases in the middle. The CDR3 loop spans 17 amino acids. This CDR3 is CASSQVERISGANVLTF. CDR3 sequence (DNA): TGCGCCAGCAGCCAAGTTGAGAGGATCTCTGGGGCCAACGTCCTGACTTTC.

The chain uses TRBV5-1 and TRBJ1-1; a weak D match, TRBD1 (5 bases). The CDR3 has 13 amino acids. Germline lookup yields CDR1 SGHRS and CDR2 YFSETQ. V was cut by 1 base and J by 10 bases, with 14 bases left in between. DNA of the CDR3: TGCGCCAGCAGCTTGTCAGGGCCCCTTTCAGCTTTCTTT. Amino acid sequence: CASSLSGPLSAFF. Filled out from reference TRBV5-1 and TRBJ1-1, the complete variable domain reads KAGVTQTPRYLIKTRGQQVTLSCSPISGHRSVSWYQQTPGQGLQFLFEYFSETQRNKGNFPGRFSGRQFSNSRSEMNVSTLELGDSALYLCASSLSGPLSAFFGQGTRLTVV.

The table lists this clone with a count of one. This chain links TRBV28 with TRBJ1-4, with D possibly being TRBD1 (5 bases). CDR1 MDHEN and CDR2 SYDVKM come from the germline V gene. This CDR3 has 13 amino acids. V was pared by 9 bases and J by 7 bases, with 15 bases between. The CDR3 sequence: CASLRQGAEKLFF. The DNA for the CDR3 is TGTGCCAGTCTTCGGCAGGGTGCTGAAAAACTGTTTTTT.

This clone appeared a single time. The V and J genes are TRBV6-4 and TRBJ2-2, with 9 bases that match TRBD1. This CDR3 has 14 amino acids. Trimming took 3 bases from V and 6 from J; bases not matched to a gene: 2. In germline, CDR1 is MRHNA, CDR2 SNTAGT. CDR3 DNA sequence: TGTGCCAGCAGTGAACAGGGGGCTTCCGGGGAGCTGTTTTTT. Translating it yields CASSEQGASGELFF.

This clone was found a few times. The V gene is TRBV5-6, the J gene TRBJ1-2, with D perhaps TRBD1 (6 bases). The CDR3 contains 13 residues. The ends were cut back, 6 bases at V and 4 bases at J, with 13 bases in the middle. Germline assignment: CDR1 SGHDT and CDR2 YYEEEE. The CDR3 spells CASNKDSGYGYTF. CDR3 DNA: TGTGCCAGCAACAAGGACAGCGGCTATGGCTACACCTTC.

The chain is built from TRBV27 and TRBJ1-2, with D tentatively TRBD1 (5 bases). Germline-derived CDR1 and CDR2 are MNHEY and SMNVEV (reference sequence). V lost 3 bases and J 7 bases, leaving 12 bases between the germline ends. The CDR3 spans 13 residues. Written as DNA, the CDR3 is TGTGCCAGCAGTTTGCGCCATAGGGGTGGCTACACCTTC. Protein: CASSLRHRGGYTF.

The J gene is TRBJ2-7, the V gene TRBV5-4, with D maybe TRBD1 (5 bases). The CDR3 loop spans 14 amino acids. V was pared by 0 bases and J by 5 bases, with 12 bases between. CDR1 is SGHNT and CDR2 is YYREEE in the germline V gene (reference sequence). CDR3 DNA sequence: TGTGCCAGCAGCTTGGGCACAGGTAAGGACGAGCAGTACTTC. Protein: CASSLGTGKDEQYF.

V and J are TRBV6-1 and TRBJ1-5, with a weak D call TRBD1 (6 bases). V was shortened by 4 bases and J by 7 bases, with 11 bases between the two germline ends. In germline, CDR1 is MNHNS, CDR2 SASEGT. The CDR3 consists of 13 residues. For the CDR3, the DNA is TGTGCCAGCAGTGGAGAGGGGGGGCAGCCCCAGCATTTT. Translated: CASSGEGGQPQHF.

The table lists this clone with a count of one. The chain couples TRBV7-3 to TRBJ2-3, with D perhaps TRBD2 (7 bases). CDR1 SGHTA and CDR2 FQGTGA come from the germline V gene. This CDR3 contains 18 residues. The V and J ends lost 2 bases and 2 bases respectively, with 20 bases between them. CDR3 bases: TGTGCCAGCAGCTTACCGGGAGTAAGAGGGGGGGCCACAGATACGCAGTATTTT. This sequence encodes CASSLPGVRGGATDTQYF.

The chain has TRBV30 and TRBJ1-5, with a tentative D call TRBD1 (6 bases). This CDR3 contains 15 residues. Germline loops: CDR1 GTSNPN, CDR2 SVGIG (reference sequence). Trimming removed 0 bases at V and 6 bases at J, with 15 bases between. The CDR3 sequence: CAWSVSQGRIQPQHF. CDR3 nucleotides: TGTGCCTGGAGTGTTTCACAGGGCCGAATTCAGCCCCAGCATTTT.

V gene TRBV4-3 combines with J gene TRBJ2-6; D is unclear. Trimming shortened V by 0 bases and J by 4 bases, and 7 bases separated the two germline ends. CDR3 length: 15 amino acids. CDR1 and CDR2 (germline): LGHNA, YSLEER. This CDR3 is CASSQDDSGANVLTF. CDR3 nucleotides: TGCGCCAGCAGCCAAGATGACTCGGGGGCCAACGTCCTGACTTTC.

The chain recombines TRBV30 with TRBJ2-3; D might be TRBD2 (7 bases). Trimming took off 3 bases at V and 0 bases at J, with 28 bases between the two ends. This CDR3 has 20 amino acids. Germline CDR1 and CDR2: GTSNPN and SVGIG (reference sequence). The CDR3 sequence is CAWRPVLGRGRPRSTDTQYF. CDR3 DNA: TGTGCCTGGAGACCAGTACTTGGGCGGGGGCGACCTCGAAGCACAGATACGCAGTATTTT.

J is TRBJ2-1 and V is TRBV5-5, with a tentative D call TRBD2 (6 bases). The CDR3 totals 15 residues. Germline values: CDR1 SGHKS, CDR2 YYEKEE (reference sequence). Between the trimmed V and J ends, which lost 0 bases and 2 bases, there was a span of 9 bases. The CDR3 DNA is TGTGCCAGCAGCTTGGGAGCGGGCGCCTACAATGAGCAGTTCTTC. Its protein product is CASSLGAGAYNEQFF.

As to this clone: Other DNA sequences from this sample encode an identical CDR3 as well. This chain uses TRBV4-2 with TRBJ1-2, with 7 bases identical to TRBD1. CDR3 size: 14 residues. The V gene end was trimmed by 1 base and the J gene end by 4 bases; junction bases not matched to a gene: 3. From germline, CDR1 is LGHNA and CDR2 YNFKEQ. The CDR3 DNA reads as TGTGCCAGCAGCCAAGGAGGGGGCTCCTATGGCTACACCTTC. This translates into CASSQGGGSYGYTF.

V gene TRBV2 combines with J gene TRBJ1-1, with a tentative D call TRBD1 (6 bases). Germline-derived CDR1 and CDR2 are SNHLY and FYNNEI. The CDR3 is made up of 14 amino acids. Between the trimmed V and J ends, which lost 8 bases and 4 bases, there was a span of 17 bases. This CDR3 is CASLTGVVGTEAFF. CDR3 nucleotides: TGTGCCAGCCTGACAGGTGTGGTTGGCACTGAAGCTTTCTTT.

This sequence joins TRBV4-2 and TRBJ2-5; D might be TRBD1 (6 bases). Germline V gives CDR1 LGHNA, CDR2 YNFKEQ. This CDR3 has 14 residues. The ends were cut back, 3 bases at V and 5 bases at J, with 13 bases in the middle. CDR3 loop: CASSHGQGQETQYF. The CDR3 bases are TGTGCCAGCAGCCATGGCCAGGGGCAGGAGACCCAGTACTTC.